One and the same sample provided the 7 T cell receptor beta chains below, sequenced in a study of T cell clones after liver transplantation. Using immunoSEQ multiplex PCR, the repertoire was profiled, and TCRdb retains in-frame clones only, with some absent. Among around 60,000 clones listed, around 75% were seen once. This specimen was CD4+ T cells from blood, taken before liver transplant. The receptors shown here come from a human donor who received a liver transplant.

This chain links TRBV6-5 with TRBJ1-4; 9 bases line up with TRBD1. This CDR3 is 14 amino acids long. The V segment lost 7 bases and the J segment 5 bases; nucleotides outside the gene matches: 5. Germline values: CDR1 MNHEY, CDR2 SVGAGI. The CDR3 bases are TGTGCCAGCACCTCAGGACAGGGGAATGAAAAACTGTTTTTT. It encodes CASTSGQGNEKLFF.

This clone turned up a few times. The V call is TRBV29-1, the J call TRBJ2-1; weak D call: TRBD1 (6 bases). Trimming took off 3 bases at V and 6 bases at J, with 9 bases between the two ends. Germline CDR1 and CDR2: SQVTM and ANQGSEA. The CDR3 loop spans 12 amino acids. Here the CDR3 reads CSVDRGRNEQFF. In DNA, the CDR3 is TGCAGCGTTGACAGGGGACGCAATGAGCAGTTCTTC.

CDR3 amino acids: CASSQGQTGNTIYF. The CDR3 DNA sequence: TGTGCCAGCAGCCAAGGACAAACTGGAAACACCATATATTTT. V usage is TRBV7-9 and J usage is TRBJ1-3; weak D call: TRBD1 (5 bases). The germline gives CDR1 SEHNR, CDR2 FQNEAQ (reference sequence). The CDR3 spans 14 residues. V was trimmed by 5 bases and J by 2 bases, leaving 10 bases between them.

The rearrangement links TRBV29-1 to TRBJ1-2, with unresolved D. This CDR3 has 11 amino acids. The V and J ends lost 4 bases and 4 bases respectively, with 7 bases between them. Germline CDR1 reads SQVTM; CDR2 reads ANQGSEA. For the CDR3, the DNA is TGCAGCGTTGGCGGGTTCTATGGCTACACCTTC. Residues: CSVGGFYGYTF.

This clone was seen more than once but under ten times. The chain is built from TRBV4-2 and TRBJ2-3, with D possibly TRBD1 on 6 matching bases. The V end lost 0 bases, the J end lost 3 bases, and 16 bases lay between the germline ends. This CDR3 contains 17 residues. CDR1 and CDR2 from the germline V gene are LGHNA and YNFKEQ. The CDR3 region is CASSQEPGQVVTDTQYF. The CDR3, as DNA: TGTGCCAGCAGCCAAGAACCGGGACAAGTCGTTACAGATACGCAGTATTTT.

The chain joins TRBV19 to TRBJ2-2, with a tentative D call TRBD2 (5 bases). The CDR3 totals 13 residues. V was shortened by 5 bases and J by 6 bases, with 10 bases between the two germline ends. Germline assignment: CDR1 LNHDA and CDR2 SQIVND (reference sequence). CDR3 sequence reads: CASSAGLAGELFF. The CDR3 nucleotides read TGTGCCAGTAGTGCGGGCTTGGCCGGGGAGCTGTTTTTT.

V is TRBV7-2 and J is TRBJ2-2; the D gene is possibly TRBD1 (6 bases). Germline loops: CDR1 SGHTA, CDR2 FQGNSA. The CDR3 has 15 amino acids. V shed 1 base and J shed 6 bases, with 12 bases lying between them. CDR3 residues: CASSLDSGDPGELFF. Here the CDR3 DNA reads TGTGCCAGCAGCTTAGATTCAGGGGACCCCGGGGAGCTGTTTTTT.